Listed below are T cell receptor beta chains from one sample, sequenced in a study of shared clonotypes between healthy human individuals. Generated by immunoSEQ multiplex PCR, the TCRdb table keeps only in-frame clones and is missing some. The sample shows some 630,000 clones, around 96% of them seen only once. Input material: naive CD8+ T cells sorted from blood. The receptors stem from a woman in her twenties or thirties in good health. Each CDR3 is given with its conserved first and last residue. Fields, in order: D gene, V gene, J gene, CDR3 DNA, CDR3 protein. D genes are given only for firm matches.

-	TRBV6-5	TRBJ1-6	TGTGCCAGCAGTTACGGGGTTAATTCACCCCTCCACTTT	CASSYGVNSPLHF
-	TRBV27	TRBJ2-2	TGTGCCACTGCCGGGAGATCGACCGGGGAGCTGTTTTTT	CATAGRSTGELFF
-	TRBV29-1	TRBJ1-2	TGCAGCGTTGCGGAGGGAAATGGCTACACCTTC	CSVAEGNGYTF
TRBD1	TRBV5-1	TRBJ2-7	TGCGCCAGCAGCCCCGACCCCGGACAGGGGGGCTTCTACGAGCAGTACTTC	CASSPDPGQGGFYEQYF
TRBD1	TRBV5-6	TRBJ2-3	TGTGCCAGCAGCCCTGGACAGGGGAGGACAGATACGCAGTATTTT	CASSPGQGRTDTQYF
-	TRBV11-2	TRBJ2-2	TGTGCCAGCAGCTCCGGGTTCGGGGAGCTGTTTTTT	CASSSGFGELFF
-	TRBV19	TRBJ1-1	TGTGCCAGTAGTCGGGGGGCTGATGAAGCTTTCTTT	CASSRGADEAFF
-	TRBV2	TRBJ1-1	TGTGCCAGCAGTGAGGGGGTCAAAGCTTTCTTT	CASSEGVKAFF
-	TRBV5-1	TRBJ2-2	TGCGCCAGCACGGACACCGGGGAGCTGTTTTTT	CASTDTGELFF
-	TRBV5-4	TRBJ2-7	TGTGCCAGCAGCTTTCAGGGGTCCTTTTACGAGCAGTACTTC	CASSFQGSFYEQYF
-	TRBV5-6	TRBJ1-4	TGTGCCAGCAGCTTGGGAGCTGGGCCGGCAACTAATGAAAAACTGTTTTTT	CASSLGAGPATNEKLFF
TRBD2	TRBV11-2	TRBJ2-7	TGTGCCAGCAGCCCCCTAGCGGGAGTAGGGTACGAGCAGTACTTC	CASSPLAGVGYEQYF
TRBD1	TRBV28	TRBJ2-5	TGTGCCAGCAGTTTTAATCCACGACAGGGGGCATGGGAGACCCAGTACTTC	CASSFNPRQGAWETQYF